These 25 T cell receptor beta chains originate from one sample sequenced in a study of blood T cell repertoires in COVID-19. The method was immunoSEQ multiplex PCR; TCRdb's version includes in-frame clones alone and lacks a portion of them. This sample has 52,000 or so clones, with approximately 91% found just once. The specimen was peripheral blood. The receptors shown here come from a woman of 80 years or more with acute or convalescent COVID-19.

The chain combines TRBV2 with TRBJ2-3; 12 bases match TRBD2. Germline assignment: CDR1 SNHLY and CDR2 FYNNEI. CDR3 size: 16 residues. V gave up 6 bases and J gave up 3 bases; unmatched junction bases: 7. This CDR3 is CASSPPTSGRTDTQYF. DNA of the CDR3: TGTGCCAGCAGCCCCCCGACTAGCGGGAGAACAGATACGCAGTATTTT.

The genes are TRBV28 and TRBJ1-3, with a possible D match to TRBD1 (5 bases). CDR3 size: 14 residues. Germline CDR1 MDHEN, CDR2 SYDVKM. Trimming pared 4 bases from V and 0 bases from J, leaving 7 bases between. CDR3 sequence reads: CASSSQGSGNTIYF. In nucleotides, the CDR3 is TGTGCCAGCAGTTCCCAGGGCTCTGGAAACACCATATATTTT.

The rearrangement joins TRBV2 to TRBJ1-3, with no clear D. Trimming stripped 3 bases from V and 6 bases from J, with 9 bases between. The CDR3 is made up of 13 amino acids. Germline CDR1 and CDR2: SNHLY and FYNNEI. The CDR3 DNA is TGTGCCAGCAGTGACTCCAGCGAAAACACCATATATTTT. It encodes CASSDSSENTIYF.

V and J are TRBV2 and TRBJ1-5; D unresolved. Deletions cut 1 base from V and 7 bases from J, with 11 bases between. The CDR3 is made up of 14 amino acids. Germline V gene sequence: CDR1 SNHLY, CDR2 FYNNEI. The CDR3 here is CASSEGGLRQPQHF. CDR3 DNA sequence: TGTGCCAGCAGTGAAGGAGGCCTCCGGCAGCCCCAGCATTTT.

This clone was found once. The rearrangement joins TRBV7-2 to TRBJ2-2; 8 bases agree with TRBD1. With 2 bases clipped from V and 2 bases from J, the junction kept 10 bases outside the gene matches. This CDR3 comprises 18 residues. Germline values: CDR1 SGHTA, CDR2 FQGNSA. Here the CDR3 reads CASSLRRQGRLNTGELFF. The DNA for the CDR3 is TGTGCCAGCAGCTTACGGAGACAGGGGAGACTTAACACCGGGGAGCTGTTTTTT.

The chain combines TRBV4-3 with TRBJ2-7; 9 positions match TRBD1. The CDR3 contains 16 residues. The ends lost 0 bases at V and 2 bases at J; junction bases unmatched: 5. Germline CDR1 LGHNA, CDR2 YSLEER. This chain's CDR3 is CASSQDPGTGTYEQYF. The CDR3 coding sequence is TGCGCCAGCAGCCAAGATCCGGGGACAGGGACCTACGAGCAGTACTTC.

The V gene is TRBV30, the J gene TRBJ2-7, with 8 bases fitting TRBD2. Per germline, CDR1 GTSNPN and CDR2 SVGIG (reference sequence). With 5 bases clipped from V and 2 bases from J, the junction kept 5 bases outside the gene matches. This CDR3 has 13 residues. The chain's CDR3 is CAWQNGGAYEQYF. Written as DNA, the CDR3 is TGTGCCTGGCAAAACGGGGGGGCCTACGAGCAGTACTTC.

Here the CDR3 reads CASSGLAGGNEQFF. CDR3 DNA: TGTGCCAGCAGTGGACTAGCGGGAGGCAATGAGCAGTTCTTC. This chain joins TRBV6-6 and TRBJ2-1; 14 nucleotides match TRBD2. V lost 5 bases and J lost 6; bases outside the gene matches: 0. The CDR3 is made up of 14 amino acids. Germline V CDR1 and CDR2: MNHNY, SVGAGI (reference sequence).

The chain uses TRBV2 and TRBJ2-1, with a possible D match to TRBD2 (5 bases). The germline CDR1 and CDR2 sequences are SNHLY and FYNNEI. CDR3 length: 12 amino acids. The CDR3 reads CASPREIHEQFF. The CDR3 coding sequence is TGTGCAAGCCCGAGGGAGATTCATGAGCAGTTCTTC.

This clone was seen just once. This chain joins TRBV3-1 (or the pseudogene TRBV3-2) and TRBJ1-2, with D perhaps matching TRBD1 (6 bases). Germline V lookup: CDR1 LGHDT, CDR2 YNNKEL (reference sequence). V gave up 7 bases and J gave up 5 bases, with 11 bases separating them. The CDR3 consists of 12 residues. CDR3 loop: CASNEQGYGYTF. Here the CDR3 DNA reads TGTGCCAGCAACGAGCAGGGGTATGGCTACACCTTC.

This clone showed up just once. V gene TRBV19 combines with J gene TRBJ1-2, with 11 bases matching TRBD1. The CDR3 has 21 amino acids. The ends lost 4 bases at V and 3 bases at J; junction bases unmatched: 22. From germline, CDR1 is LNHDA and CDR2 SQIVND (reference sequence). CDR3 sequence: CASSKRGQGARVAVSDYGYTF. Here the CDR3 DNA reads TGTGCCAGTAGTAAGAGAGGACAGGGGGCAAGGGTCGCCGTCTCGGACTATGGCTACACCTTC.

J is TRBJ1-2 and V is TRBV19, with a weak D call TRBD1 (6 bases). CDR1 and CDR2 (germline): LNHDA, SQIVND (reference sequence). Deletions cut 7 bases from V and 2 bases from J, with 8 bases between. The CDR3 totals 12 residues. The CDR3 here is CASNQGNYGYTF. In DNA, the CDR3 is TGTGCCAGTAATCAGGGGAACTATGGCTACACCTTC. Based on the CDR3 plus reference TRBV19 and TRBJ1-2, the full variable domain is DGGITQSPKYLFRKEGQNVTLSCEQNLNHDAMYWYRQDPGQGLRLIYYSQIVNDFQKGDIAEGYSVSREKKESFPLTVTSAQKNPTAFYLCASNQGNYGYTFGSGTRLTVV.

The chain is built from TRBV7-9 and TRBJ2-3; TRBD2 matches at 9 bases. Germline V gene sequence: CDR1 SEHNR, CDR2 FQNEAQ (reference sequence). Trimming cost V 5 bases and J 0 bases; bases outside gene matches: 3. This CDR3 spans 15 amino acids. Written as DNA, the CDR3 is TGTGCCAGCAGCCGCACTAGCGGGAGCACAGATACGCAGTATTTT. Translated: CASSRTSGSTDTQYF.

CDR3 region: CASSSTANIAANEQFF. For the CDR3, the DNA is TGTGCCAGCAGCTCCACTGCCAATATAGCGGCCAATGAGCAGTTCTTC. The genes are TRBV7-3 and TRBJ2-1, with a possible D match to TRBD2 (6 bases). The V gene lost 4 bases and the J gene lost 6 bases, with 19 bases spanning the gap. Germline CDR1 is SGHTA and CDR2 is FQGTGA. The CDR3 totals 16 residues.

This chain links TRBV3-1 (or the pseudogene TRBV3-2) with TRBJ2-5, with TRBD1 matching 7 bases. Germline values: CDR1 LGHDT, CDR2 YNNKEL (reference sequence). The CDR3 is 15 amino acids. V gave up 1 base and J gave up 2 bases; unmatched junction bases: 4. The CDR3 coding sequence is TGTGCCAGCAGCCAAGCGCCGGGACAGCAAGAGACCCAGTACTTC. Encoded protein: CASSQAPGQQETQYF.

The chain links TRBV12-3 or TRBV12-4 to TRBJ2-5; a weak D match, TRBD1 (6 bases). Trimming cost V 6 bases and J 3 bases, with 8 bases left between them. This CDR3 is 12 amino acids long. In nucleotides, the CDR3 is TGTGCCAGCAGCAGGGGAGAAGAGACCCAGTACTTC. Translating gives CASSRGEETQYF.

This sequence joins TRBV18 and TRBJ2-5; tentative D call: TRBD2 (6 bases). Trimming took 5 bases from V and 1 from J, leaving 20 bases between them. Germline V gene sequence: CDR1 KGHSH, CDR2 LQKENI. The CDR3 contains 17 residues. The CDR3 DNA is TGTGCCAGCTCAGCGGGACTTAGCGGAAGCCCCCAAGAGACCCAGTACTTC. Protein sequence: CASSAGLSGSPQETQYF.

The J gene is TRBJ1-5, the V gene TRBV1; TRBD1, the table's D call, lacks a check against the DNA. TRBV1 is described as a pseudogene. The length of the CDR3 is 15 residues. The CDR3 bases are TGCACCAGCAGCCCCTACAGGGTCCAGGGTCAGCCCCAGCATTTT. Translation gives CTSSPYRVQGQPQHF.

V and J are TRBV3-1 (or the pseudogene TRBV3-2) and TRBJ2-3; no clear D. Germline V gives CDR1 LGHDT, CDR2 YNNKEL (reference sequence). V was shortened by 4 bases and J by 2 bases, with 13 bases between the two germline ends. The CDR3 has 15 amino acids. CDR3 residues: CASSPPLRFTDTQYF. CDR3 DNA sequence: TGTGCCAGCAGCCCACCACTGCGATTCACAGATACGCAGTATTTT.

This chain uses TRBV5-1 with TRBJ2-1; TRBD2 is a possible D gene (7 bases). Germline lookup yields CDR1 SGHRS and CDR2 YFSETQ. This CDR3 has 14 amino acids. With 2 bases removed from V and 9 bases from J, the gap between germline ends came to 15 bases. Written as DNA, the CDR3 is TGCGCCAGCAGCTTTGAGACTAGCAGGGGTGAGCAGTTCTTC. Protein product: CASSFETSRGEQFF.

The V and J genes are TRBV6-5 and TRBJ1-1; 10 nucleotides line up with TRBD1. The V and J ends lost 2 bases and 0 bases, in that order; junction bases with no gene match: 3. Germline V gene lookup returns CDR1 MNHEY and CDR2 SVGAGI. CDR3 length: 16 amino acids. The CDR3 sequence: CASSYGTGAMNTEAFF. The DNA for the CDR3 is TGTGCCAGCAGTTACGGGACAGGGGCGATGAACACTGAAGCTTTCTTT.

The CDR3 sequence: CASSSTGAPGQANEKLFF. CDR3 bases: TGCGCCAGCAGCTCCACAGGGGCTCCTGGCCAGGCTAATGAAAAACTGTTTTTT. The chain recombines TRBV5-1 with TRBJ1-4, with TRBD1 matching over 7 bases. Germline values: CDR1 SGHRS, CDR2 YFSETQ. The CDR3 totals 18 residues. After removal of 3 bases from V and 3 bases from J, the junction contained 14 bases not matched to a gene.

The rearrangement joins TRBV3-1 (or the pseudogene TRBV3-2) to TRBJ1-5, with a tentative D call TRBD1 (6 bases). This CDR3 contains 16 residues. Trimming cost V 4 bases and J 3 bases, with 16 bases left between them. Germline CDR1 LGHDT, CDR2 YNNKEL (reference sequence). The CDR3 loop is CASSPGGTGNNQPQHF. Here the CDR3 DNA reads TGTGCCAGCAGCCCGGGAGGCACAGGGAACAATCAGCCCCAGCATTTT.

The CDR3 is CASSRGQSNTGELFF. CDR3 coding DNA: TGTGCCAGCAGCAGGGGGCAGTCCAACACCGGGGAGCTGTTTTTT. The V call is TRBV6-5, the J call TRBJ2-2; 8 bases fit TRBD1. The V gene end was trimmed by 6 bases and the J gene end by 2 bases; junction bases not matched to a gene: 5. The CDR3 sequence is 15 residues long. From germline, CDR1 is MNHEY and CDR2 SVGAGI.

The gene calls are TRBV7-6 and TRBJ1-1; D perhaps matches TRBD1 (5 bases). Germline V gives CDR1 SGHVS, CDR2 FNYEAQ. V lost 5 bases, J lost 5 bases, and 12 bases lay in between. The CDR3 contains 13 residues. Here the CDR3 DNA reads TGTGCCAGCAGCCTGGGCAAGGGGACTGAAGCTTTCTTT. Translating it yields CASSLGKGTEAFF.